This T cell receptor (beta chain) originates from a study of blood T cell repertoires in COVID-19. About the study: Acute and convalescent COVID-19 samples came from the United States, Italy and Spain.

This CDR3 region has 13 residues. Trimming removed 8 bases from V and 8 bases from J; junction bases left unmatched: 10. CDR1 is MNHEY and CDR2 is SVGAGI in the germline V gene. Original processing notes: From reference gene primer amplification, estimates of nucleated cell counts were derived. The table came from immunoSEQ multiplex PCR; TCRdb's copy has only in-frame clones and leaves some out. V and J calls plus clone size are reproduced from that table; the DNA served to infer D and trimming. The data hold approximately 670,000 clones, with about 87% observed a single time. The V gene is TRBV6-5, the J gene TRBJ1-1, with 8 bases aligning to TRBD1. Sequenced material: peripheral blood. The TCR originated in a woman aged 18-30 years with acute or convalescent COVID-19. In nucleotides, the CDR3 is TGTGCCAGCGGGTGGGTCAGACAGGGGGAAGCTTTCTTT. Translated, it gives CASGWVRQGEAFF.